Sequencing of this TCR beta chain was carried out in a study of blood T cell repertoires in COVID-19. Study in general: Acute and convalescent COVID-19 samples came from the United States, Italy and Spain. The analysed material was cDNA or gDNA that came from T cells, B-cell-depleted T cells, or PBMCs.

Generated by immunoSEQ multiplex PCR, the TCRdb table keeps only in-frame clones and is missing some. The table includes 98,000 or so clones, about 86% detected once. This clone appeared a single time. Sequenced input: peripheral blood. The clonotype originates from a woman older than 75 with active or convalescent COVID-19.

CDR3 sequence (DNA): TGTGCCAGCAGCCAATCCGGGACTAGCGGCTACAATGAGCAGTTCTTC. Translated, it gives CASSQSGTSGYNEQFF. This chain uses TRBV7-2 with TRBJ2-1, with 11 bases lining up with TRBD2. Germline V gene lookup returns CDR1 SGHTA and CDR2 FQGNSA. The CDR3 has 16 residues. V lost 5 bases and J lost 3; bases outside the gene matches: 6.